This TCR beta chain originates from a study of CD8 T cells in ankylosing spondylitis. Quantitative 5'-RACE with molecular barcodes produced the TCR beta libraries. One entry per CDR3 protein results from TCRdb running MiXCR on the 5' RACE reads. The sample yields hundreds of thousands of distinct CDR3 sequences, approximately 20% seen once. This clonotype was recorded many times. Its antigen is undetermined. Germline loops: CDR1 SGHRS, CDR2 YFSETQ. Unmatched junction bases numbered 4, after V lost 1 base and J lost 4 bases. This CDR3 contains 15 residues. General study findings and limits: Clones linked to the disease showed a CD8+ phenotype. They occurred at relatively low frequencies in peripheral blood. One TCR beta motif, made up of about 8 highly homologous variants, appeared characteristic of ankylosing spondylitis blood. Before this, some motif variants had been reported in reactive arthritis synovial fluid and blood.

The V gene is TRBV5-1, the J gene TRBJ2-1; 8 nucleotides align to TRBD1. This receptor was obtained from a male donor with ankylosing spondylitis. Source material: blood, either unsorted or a sorted T cell fraction (not recorded which). Written as DNA, the CDR3 is TGCGCCAGCAGCTTGCAGACAGGGGTATACAATGAGCAGTTCTTC. Translating gives CASSLQTGVYNEQFF.